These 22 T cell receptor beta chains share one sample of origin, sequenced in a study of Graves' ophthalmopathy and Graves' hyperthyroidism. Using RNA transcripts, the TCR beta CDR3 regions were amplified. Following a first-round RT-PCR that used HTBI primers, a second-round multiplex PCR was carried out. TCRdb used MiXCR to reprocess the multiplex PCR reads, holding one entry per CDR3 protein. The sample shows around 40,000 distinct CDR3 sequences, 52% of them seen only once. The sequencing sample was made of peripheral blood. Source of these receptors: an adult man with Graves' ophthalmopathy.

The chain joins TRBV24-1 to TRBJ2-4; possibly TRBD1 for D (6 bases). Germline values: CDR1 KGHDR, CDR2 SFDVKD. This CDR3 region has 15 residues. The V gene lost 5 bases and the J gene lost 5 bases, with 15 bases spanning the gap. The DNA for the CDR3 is TGTGCCACCAGTGGTTGGTGGGACATGGAAAACATTCAGTACTTC. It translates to CATSGWWDMENIQYF.

The CDR3, as DNA: TGTGCCAGCAGCTTCGCACCTAGCGGGACTGAAGCTTTCTTT. It yields the protein CASSFAPSGTEAFF. The chain joins TRBV7-8 to TRBJ1-1; no clear D gene. Trimming removed 3 bases from V and 5 bases from J, with 13 bases in between. This CDR3 region has 14 residues. CDR1 and CDR2 from the germline V gene are SGHVS and FQNEAQ.

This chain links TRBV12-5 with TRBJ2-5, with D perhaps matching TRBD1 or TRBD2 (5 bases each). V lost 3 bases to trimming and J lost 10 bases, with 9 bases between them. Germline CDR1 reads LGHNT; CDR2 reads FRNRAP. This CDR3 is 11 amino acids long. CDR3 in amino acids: CASGLLGVQYF. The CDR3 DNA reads TGTGCTAGTGGTTTACTAGGGGTCCAGTACTTC.

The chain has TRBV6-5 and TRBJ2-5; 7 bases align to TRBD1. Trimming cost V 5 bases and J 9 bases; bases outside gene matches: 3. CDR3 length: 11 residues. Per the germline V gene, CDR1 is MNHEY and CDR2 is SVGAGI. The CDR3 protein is CASSPTGSQYF. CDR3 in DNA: TGTGCCAGCAGTCCGACAGGGTCCCAGTACTTC.

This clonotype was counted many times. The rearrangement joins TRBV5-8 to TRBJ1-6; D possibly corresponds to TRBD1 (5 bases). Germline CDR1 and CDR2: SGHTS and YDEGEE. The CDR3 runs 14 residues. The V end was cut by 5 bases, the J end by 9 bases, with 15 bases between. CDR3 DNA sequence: TGTGCCAGCAGTAACCGGGACTTTGGTTCACCCCTCCACTTT. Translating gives CASSNRDFGSPLHF.

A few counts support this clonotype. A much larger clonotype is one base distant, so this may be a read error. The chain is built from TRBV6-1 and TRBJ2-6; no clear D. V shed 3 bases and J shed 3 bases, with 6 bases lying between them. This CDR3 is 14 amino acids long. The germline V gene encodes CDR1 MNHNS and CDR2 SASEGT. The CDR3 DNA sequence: TGTGCCAGCAGTGACAGCTTTGGGGCCAACGTCCTGACTTTC. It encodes CASSDSFGANVLTF.

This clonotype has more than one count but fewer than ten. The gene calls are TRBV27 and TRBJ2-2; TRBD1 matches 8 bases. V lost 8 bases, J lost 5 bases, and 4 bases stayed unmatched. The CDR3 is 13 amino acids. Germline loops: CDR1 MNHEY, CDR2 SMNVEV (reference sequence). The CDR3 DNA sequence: TGTGCCAGCGCAGGGGGCTGGACCGGGGAGCTGTTTTTT. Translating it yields CASAGGWTGELFF.

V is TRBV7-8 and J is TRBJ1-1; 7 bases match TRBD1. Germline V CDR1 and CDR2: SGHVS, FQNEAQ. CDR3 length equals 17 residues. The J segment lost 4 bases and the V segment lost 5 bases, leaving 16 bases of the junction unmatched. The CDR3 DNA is TGTGCCAGCAGCCTGACAGGGACCCTTATTTTGACCACTGAAGCTTTCTTT. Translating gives CASSLTGTLILTTEAFF.

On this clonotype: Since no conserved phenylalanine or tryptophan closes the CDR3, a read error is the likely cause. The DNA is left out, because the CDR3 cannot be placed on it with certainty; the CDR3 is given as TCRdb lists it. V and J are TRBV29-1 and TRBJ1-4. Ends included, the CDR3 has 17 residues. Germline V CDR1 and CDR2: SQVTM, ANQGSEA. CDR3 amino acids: CSVEYPNTGEPASIQAA.

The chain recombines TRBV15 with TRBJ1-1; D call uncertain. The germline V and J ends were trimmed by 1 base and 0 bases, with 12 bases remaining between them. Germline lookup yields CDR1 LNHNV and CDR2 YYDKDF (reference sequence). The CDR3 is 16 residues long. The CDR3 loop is CATSRGTSGVNTEAFF. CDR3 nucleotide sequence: TGTGCCACCAGCAGAGGAACTAGCGGAGTGAACACTGAAGCTTTCTTT.

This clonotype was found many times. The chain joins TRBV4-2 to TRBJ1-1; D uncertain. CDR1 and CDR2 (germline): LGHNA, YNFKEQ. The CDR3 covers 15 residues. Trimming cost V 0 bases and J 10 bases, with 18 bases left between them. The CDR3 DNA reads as TGTGCCAGCAGCCAAGACAGGTACTTGGGGTTGGTAGCTTTCTTT. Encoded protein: CASSQDRYLGLVAFF.

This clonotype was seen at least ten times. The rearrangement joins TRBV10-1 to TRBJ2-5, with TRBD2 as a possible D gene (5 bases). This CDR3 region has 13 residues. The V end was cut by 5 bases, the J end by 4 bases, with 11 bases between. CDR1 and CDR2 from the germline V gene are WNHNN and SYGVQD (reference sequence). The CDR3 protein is CASSPSGGETQYF. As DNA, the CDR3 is TGCGCCAGCAGTCCAAGTGGAGGAGAGACCCAGTACTTC.

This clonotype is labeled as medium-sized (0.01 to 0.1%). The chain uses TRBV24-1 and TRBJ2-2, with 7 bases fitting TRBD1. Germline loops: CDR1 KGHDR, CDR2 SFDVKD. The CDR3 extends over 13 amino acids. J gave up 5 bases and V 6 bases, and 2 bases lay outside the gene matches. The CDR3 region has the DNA TGTGCCACCAGTATACAGGGGACCGGGGAGCTGTTTTTT. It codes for CATSIQGTGELFF.

CDR3 sequence (DNA): TGTGCCAGCAGCGAGGCGGGGGGCGATGGCTACACCTTC. Translating it yields CASSEAGGDGYTF. The chain employs TRBV9 and TRBJ1-2, with D perhaps TRBD1 (6 bases). V lost 3 bases and J 6 bases, leaving 12 bases between the germline ends. Germline CDR1 SGDLS, CDR2 YYNGEE. There are 13 residues in the CDR3.

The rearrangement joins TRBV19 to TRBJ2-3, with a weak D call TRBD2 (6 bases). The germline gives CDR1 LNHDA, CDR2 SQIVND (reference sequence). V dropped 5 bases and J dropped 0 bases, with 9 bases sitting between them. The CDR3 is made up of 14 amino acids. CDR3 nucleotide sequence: TGTGCCAGTAGTGGACTAACTAGCACAGATACGCAGTATTTT. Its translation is CASSGLTSTDTQYF.

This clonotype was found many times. The CDR3 is CASSSPVVAGENEQFF. CDR3 nucleotide sequence: TGTGCCAGCAGCTCCCCGGTTGTGGCGGGGGAGAATGAGCAGTTCTTC. The V gene is TRBV7-6, the J gene TRBJ2-1; 7 bases match TRBD2. Germline CDR1 is SGHVS and CDR2 is FNYEAQ. CDR3 length equals 16 residues. Trimming removed 4 bases from V and 7 bases from J; junction bases left unmatched: 13. Full variable domain (missing parts from reference TRBV7-6 and TRBJ2-1): GAGVSQSPRYKVTKRGQDVALRCDPISGHVSLYWYRQALGQGPEFLTYFNYEAQQDKSGLPNDRFSAERPEGSISTLTIQRTEQRDSAMYRCASSSPVVAGENEQFFGPGTRLTVL.

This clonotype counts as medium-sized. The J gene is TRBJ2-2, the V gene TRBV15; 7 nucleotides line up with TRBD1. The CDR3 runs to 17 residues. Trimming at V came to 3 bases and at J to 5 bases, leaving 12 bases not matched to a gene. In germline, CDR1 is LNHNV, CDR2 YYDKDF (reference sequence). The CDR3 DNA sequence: TGTGCCACCAGCAGGACGGACAGGCCCGTGTGGACCGGGGAGCTGTTTTTT. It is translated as CATSRTDRPVWTGELFF.

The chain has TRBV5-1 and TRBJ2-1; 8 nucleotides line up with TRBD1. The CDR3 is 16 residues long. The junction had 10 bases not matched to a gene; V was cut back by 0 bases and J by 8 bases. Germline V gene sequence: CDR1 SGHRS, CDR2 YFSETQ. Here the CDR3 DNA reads TGCGCCAGCAGCTTGGCGACAGGGGAAAGGTTCGATGAGCAGTTCTTC. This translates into CASSLATGERFDEQFF.

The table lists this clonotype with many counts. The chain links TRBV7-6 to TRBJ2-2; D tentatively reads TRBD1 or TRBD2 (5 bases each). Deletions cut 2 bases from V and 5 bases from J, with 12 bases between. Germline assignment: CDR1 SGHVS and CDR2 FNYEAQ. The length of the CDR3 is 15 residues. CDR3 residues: CASSLRGAGTGELFF. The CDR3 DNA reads TGTGCCAGCAGCTTAAGAGGGGCAGGGACCGGGGAGCTGTTTTTT.

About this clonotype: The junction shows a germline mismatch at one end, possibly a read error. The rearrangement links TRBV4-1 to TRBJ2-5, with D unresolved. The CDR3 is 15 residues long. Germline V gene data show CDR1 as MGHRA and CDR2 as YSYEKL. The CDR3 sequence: CAGSPASGPQETQYF. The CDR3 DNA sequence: TGTGCCGGCAGCCCAGCGTCGGGCCCCCAAGAGACCCAGTACTTC.

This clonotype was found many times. The CDR3 region has the DNA TGCAGTGCTAGAGTAATCACGGACAGGGGATTCACCGGGGAGCTGTTTTTT. It yields the protein CSARVITDRGFTGELFF. The J gene is TRBJ2-2, the V gene TRBV20-1; TRBD1 matches 9 bases. The CDR3 is made up of 17 amino acids. Trimming cost V 1 base and J 4 bases; bases outside gene matches: 10. Per the germline V gene, CDR1 is DFQATT and CDR2 is SNEGSKA (reference sequence).

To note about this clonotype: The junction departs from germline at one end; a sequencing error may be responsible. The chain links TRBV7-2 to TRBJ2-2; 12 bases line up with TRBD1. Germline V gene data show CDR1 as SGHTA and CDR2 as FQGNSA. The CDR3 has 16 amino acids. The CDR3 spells CVSSLEGQGASGELLF. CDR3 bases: TGTGTCAGCAGCTTAGAGGGACAGGGGGCATCCGGGGAGCTGCTTTTT.